The 23 T cell receptor beta chains given below trace back to one sample, sequenced in a study of blood T cell repertoires in COVID-19. The assay was immunoSEQ multiplex PCR, and TCRdb's table has in-frame clones only and misses some. The sample has about 190,000 clones, around four fifths seen once. Sequenced material: peripheral blood. The receptors originated from a woman aged 30 to 39 with acute or convalescent COVID-19.

Written as DNA, the CDR3 is TGTGCCAGCAGTCGTCTCCGCGGAGATACGCAGTATTTT. It is translated as CASSRLRGDTQYF. The chain uses TRBV6-5 and TRBJ2-3; D call uncertain. This CDR3 region has 13 residues. Germline CDR1 MNHEY, CDR2 SVGAGI. Trimming cost V 5 bases and J 5 bases, with 11 bases left between them.

The chain couples TRBV7-9 to TRBJ1-1; D perhaps matches TRBD1 (5 bases). The germline V gene encodes CDR1 SEHNR and CDR2 FQNEAQ (reference sequence). The CDR3 runs 12 residues. With 3 bases removed from V and 4 bases from J, the gap between germline ends came to 6 bases. CDR3 amino acids: CASSFQGTEAFF. The CDR3 nucleotides are TGTGCCAGCAGCTTCCAGGGCACTGAAGCTTTCTTT. Using reference TRBV7-9 and TRBJ1-1 for the parts outside the CDR3, the full variable domain is DTGVSQNPRHKITKRGQNVTFRCDPISEHNRLYWYRQTLGQGPEFLTYFQNEAQLEKSRLLSDRFSAERPKGSFSTLEIQRTEQGDSAMYLCASSFQGTEAFFGQGTRLTVV.

V usage is TRBV14 and J usage is TRBJ1-1; maybe TRBD1 (6 bases). With 1 base removed from V and 1 base from J, the gap between germline ends came to 16 bases. The CDR3 runs to 17 residues. Germline V CDR1 and CDR2: SGHDN, FVKESK. CDR3 nucleotide sequence: TGTGCCAGCAGCCAAGTAGGGGGGGCCAGGTGGAACACTGAAGCTTTCTTT. It is translated as CASSQVGGARWNTEAFF. The full variable domain, rest sourced from reference TRBV14 and TRBJ1-1, is EAGVTQFPSHSVIEKGQTVTLRCDPISGHDNLYWYRRVMGKEIKFLLHFVKESKQDESGMPNNRFLAERTGGTYSTLKVQPAELEDSGVYFCASSQVGGARWNTEAFFGQGTRLTVV.

This rearrangement joins TRBV7-9 to TRBJ1-4, with D possibly matching TRBD1 (5 bases). Looked up from germline, CDR1 is SEHNR and CDR2 is FQNEAQ (reference sequence). The CDR3 is 14 residues long. V was shortened by 0 bases and J by 5 bases, with 7 bases between the two germline ends. The CDR3 DNA reads TGTGCCAGCAGCTTAGCGGGGCGAAATGAAAAACTGTTTTTT. This codes for CASSLAGRNEKLFF.

A remark on this clone: A read error may produce the germline difference seen at one junction end. The chain has TRBV2 and TRBJ2-5; perhaps TRBD1 as D (6 bases). This CDR3 spans 10 amino acids. Germline CDR1 is SNHLY and CDR2 is FYNNEI. The DNA for the CDR3 is TGTGCCAGCAGTCCAGGGGCCGGAGACTTC. This sequence encodes CASSPGAGDF.

The rearrangement joins TRBV2 to TRBJ1-5; 7 bases are shared with TRBD1. V was pared by 6 bases and J by 1 base, with 12 bases of the junction left unmatched. In germline, CDR1 is SNHLY, CDR2 FYNNEI. This CDR3 is 17 amino acids long. CDR3 bases: TGTGCCAGCAGCGGTAACATAGGGGGCATAAGCAATCAGCCCCAGCATTTT. Translated, it gives CASSGNIGGISNQPQHF.

The rearrangement links TRBV7-2 to TRBJ2-2; D not certain. Trimming cost V 5 bases and J 7 bases, with 14 bases left between them. The CDR3 has 14 amino acids. Germline V CDR1 and CDR2: SGHTA, FQGNSA. The CDR3 DNA is TGTGCCAGCAGCGCACCGTGGGCGCTCGGGGAGCTGTTTTTT. This gives the protein CASSAPWALGELFF.

The chain couples TRBV27 to TRBJ2-6, with TRBD1 matching 7 bases. Germline trimming cut 7 bases from V and 2 bases from J; bases unmatched to any gene: 2. This CDR3 contains 14 residues. CDR1 is MNHEY, CDR2 SMNVEV, per germline (reference sequence). Written as DNA, the CDR3 is TGTGCCAGCAAACAGGGGCCTGGGGCCAACGTCCTGACTTTC. Its protein product is CASKQGPGANVLTF.

This chain joins TRBV3-1 (or the pseudogene TRBV3-2) and TRBJ1-2, with TRBD1 as a possible D gene (5 bases). V lost 2 bases and J 2 bases, leaving 9 bases between the germline ends. There are 14 residues in the CDR3. Germline V gene data show CDR1 as LGHDT and CDR2 as YNNKEL (reference sequence). The CDR3 bases are TGTGCCAGCAGCCAACAGGGTAGAAACTATGGCTACACCTTC. Translation gives CASSQQGRNYGYTF.

The gene calls are TRBV6-5 and TRBJ2-7; no clear D gene. CDR3 size: 15 residues. Germline CDR1 MNHEY, CDR2 SVGAGI. With 6 bases removed from V and 4 bases from J, the gap between germline ends came to 19 bases. Here the CDR3 DNA reads TGTGCCAGCAGCGATAAGGTCGAAACTACTTACGAGCAGTACTTC. It yields the protein CASSDKVETTYEQYF.

The rearrangement joins TRBV28 to TRBJ1-2, with 7 bases identical to TRBD1. Germline-derived CDR1 and CDR2 are MDHEN and SYDVKM. This CDR3 is built from 15 residues. The ends lost 6 bases at V and 8 bases at J; junction bases unmatched: 15. The CDR3 spells CASSLTGWREYGYTF. The CDR3 DNA follows: TGTGCCAGCAGCTTGACAGGGTGGAGGGAGTACGGCTACACCTTC.

This chain uses TRBV6-2 or TRBV6-3 with TRBJ1-1; 9 bases line up with TRBD1. J lost 1 base, V lost 1 base, and 19 bases had no gene match. Germline-derived CDR1 and CDR2 are MNHEY and SVGEGT. CDR3 length: 21 amino acids. DNA for the CDR3: TGTGCCAGCAGTTACTTTTCGACAGGGGGGTTTTTGGGGGTGACGAACACTGAAGCTTTCTTT. Residues: CASSYFSTGGFLGVTNTEAFF.

The chain couples TRBV5-1 to TRBJ1-3; a weak D match, TRBD1 (5 bases). V lost 4 bases, J lost 0 bases, and 11 bases lay in between. Germline loops: CDR1 SGHRS, CDR2 YFSETQ. The CDR3 runs to 15 residues. The CDR3 region is CASSTGLNSGNTIYF. In DNA form, the CDR3 reads TGCGCCAGCAGCACGGGACTGAACTCTGGAAACACCATATATTTT.

V and J are TRBV30 and TRBJ1-6, with D possibly being TRBD1 (6 bases). The germline CDR1 and CDR2 sequences are GTSNPN and SVGIG (reference sequence). This CDR3 contains 15 residues. Trimming pared 3 bases from V and 7 bases from J, leaving 16 bases between. CDR3 coding DNA: TGTGCCTGGAGGACTCTGGCAGGGGAAAATTCACCCCTCCACTTT. It codes for CAWRTLAGENSPLHF.

V usage is TRBV5-4 and J usage is TRBJ2-5; 9 nucleotides line up with TRBD2. V dropped 0 bases and J dropped 5; count of bases not matched to a gene: 8. The CDR3 is 16 residues long. Germline V gene sequence: CDR1 SGHNT, CDR2 YYREEE (reference sequence). In DNA, the CDR3 is TGTGCCAGCAGCTTGGTCCTAGCGGGGAGGGGGGAGACCCAGTACTTC. It specifies CASSLVLAGRGETQYF.

This clone was counted once. V and J are TRBV15 and TRBJ2-3; a possible D gene is TRBD2 (7 bases). This CDR3 has 16 amino acids. V was trimmed by 2 bases and J by 2 bases, leaving 14 bases between them. In germline, CDR1 is LNHNV, CDR2 YYDKDF (reference sequence). This CDR3 is CATSRWGGGFTDTQYF. CDR3 sequence (DNA): TGTGCCACCAGCAGATGGGGCGGGGGCTTCACAGATACGCAGTATTTT.

This chain joins TRBV6-5 and TRBJ2-2; D is possibly TRBD1 (6 bases). Germline CDR1 reads MNHEY; CDR2 reads SVGAGI. The CDR3 is 15 amino acids. V was pared by 6 bases and J by 4 bases, with 15 bases between. The CDR3 DNA sequence: TGTGCCAGCAGACTACAGGGTATGGGCACCGGGGAGCTGTTTTTT. Amino acids: CASRLQGMGTGELFF.

The chain joins TRBV20-1 to TRBJ2-1; 7 bases line up with TRBD2. The CDR3 is made up of 15 amino acids. V lost 3 bases, J lost 0 bases, and 5 bases stayed unmatched. Germline assignment: CDR1 DFQATT and CDR2 SNEGSKA (reference sequence). The CDR3: CSASGLVSSYNEQFF. In DNA form, the CDR3 reads TGCAGTGCTAGTGGACTAGTTAGCTCCTACAATGAGCAGTTCTTC.

CDR3 amino acids: CASTQSSLYTEAFF. The DNA of the CDR3 is TGTGCCAGCACCCAATCGAGCCTGTACACTGAAGCTTTCTTT. The chain joins TRBV7-8 to TRBJ1-1; D remains unclear. Trimming removed 7 bases at V and 3 bases at J, with 15 bases between. Germline CDR1 SGHVS, CDR2 FQNEAQ. The CDR3 has 14 residues.

The chain uses TRBV3-1 (or the pseudogene TRBV3-2) and TRBJ2-3; D is unresolved. Between the trimmed V and J ends, which lost 3 bases and 0 bases, there was a span of 7 bases. The CDR3 runs to 14 residues. The V gene's germline CDR1 is LGHDT and CDR2 YNNKEL (reference sequence). The CDR3 DNA is TGTGCCAGCAGCCATGACACTAGCACAGATACGCAGTATTTT. Translated, it gives CASSHDTSTDTQYF.

This chain connects TRBV7-6 to TRBJ2-5, with a weak D call TRBD1 (5 bases). Deletions cut 2 bases from V and 9 bases from J, with 13 bases between. Germline V gene sequence: CDR1 SGHVS, CDR2 FNYEAQ. This CDR3 has 13 amino acids. CDR3 nucleotide sequence: TGTGCCAGCAGCTTAAGTGGGGAAGGGGCCCAGTACTTC. It codes for CASSLSGEGAQYF.

This rearrangement joins TRBV7-3 to TRBJ1-5, with TRBD1 identical over 7 bases. CDR3 length equals 14 residues. Trimming took 2 bases from V and 7 from J; bases not matched to a gene: 5. Germline lookup yields CDR1 SGHTA and CDR2 FQGTGA. The CDR3 bases are TGTGCCAGCAGCTTACGACAGGGAAGCCAGCCCCAGCATTTT. It encodes CASSLRQGSQPQHF.

The CDR3 DNA reads as TGTGCCAGCAGCGTGCTGCCTTCGGCAGATACGCAGTATTTT. Translation: CASSVLPSADTQYF. This rearrangement joins TRBV9 to TRBJ2-3; unclear D gene. This CDR3 comprises 14 residues. Trimming shortened V by 2 bases and J by 4 bases, and 11 bases separated the two germline ends. Per the germline V gene, CDR1 is SGDLS and CDR2 is YYNGEE.